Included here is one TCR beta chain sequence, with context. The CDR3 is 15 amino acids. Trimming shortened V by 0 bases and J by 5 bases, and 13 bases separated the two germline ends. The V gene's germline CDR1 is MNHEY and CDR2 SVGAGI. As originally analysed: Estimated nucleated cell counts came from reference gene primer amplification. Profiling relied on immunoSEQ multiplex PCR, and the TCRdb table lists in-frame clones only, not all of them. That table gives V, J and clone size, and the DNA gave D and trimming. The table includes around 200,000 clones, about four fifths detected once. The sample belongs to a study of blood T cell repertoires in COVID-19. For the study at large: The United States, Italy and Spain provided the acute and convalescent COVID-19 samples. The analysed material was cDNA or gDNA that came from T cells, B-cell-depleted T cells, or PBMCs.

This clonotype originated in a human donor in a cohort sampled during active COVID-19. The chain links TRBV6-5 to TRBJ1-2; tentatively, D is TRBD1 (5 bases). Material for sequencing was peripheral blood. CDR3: CASSYSMGRWYGYTF. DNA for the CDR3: TGTGCCAGCAGTTACTCGATGGGGCGATGGTATGGCTACACCTTC.